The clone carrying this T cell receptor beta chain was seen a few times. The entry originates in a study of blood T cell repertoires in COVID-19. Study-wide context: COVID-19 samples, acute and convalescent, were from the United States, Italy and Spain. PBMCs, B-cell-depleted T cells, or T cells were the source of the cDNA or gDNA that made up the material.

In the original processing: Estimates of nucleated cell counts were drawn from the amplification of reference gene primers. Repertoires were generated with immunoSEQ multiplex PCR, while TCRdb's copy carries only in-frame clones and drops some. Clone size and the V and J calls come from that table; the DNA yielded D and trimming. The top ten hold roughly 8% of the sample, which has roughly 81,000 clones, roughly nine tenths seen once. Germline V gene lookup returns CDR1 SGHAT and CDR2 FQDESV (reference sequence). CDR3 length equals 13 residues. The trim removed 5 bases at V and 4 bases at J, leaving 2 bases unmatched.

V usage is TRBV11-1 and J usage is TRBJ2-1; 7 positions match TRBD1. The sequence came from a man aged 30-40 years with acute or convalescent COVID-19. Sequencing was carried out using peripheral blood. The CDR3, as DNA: TGTGCCAGCAGCGGGGACAGATACAATGAGCAGTTCTTC. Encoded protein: CASSGDRYNEQFF.